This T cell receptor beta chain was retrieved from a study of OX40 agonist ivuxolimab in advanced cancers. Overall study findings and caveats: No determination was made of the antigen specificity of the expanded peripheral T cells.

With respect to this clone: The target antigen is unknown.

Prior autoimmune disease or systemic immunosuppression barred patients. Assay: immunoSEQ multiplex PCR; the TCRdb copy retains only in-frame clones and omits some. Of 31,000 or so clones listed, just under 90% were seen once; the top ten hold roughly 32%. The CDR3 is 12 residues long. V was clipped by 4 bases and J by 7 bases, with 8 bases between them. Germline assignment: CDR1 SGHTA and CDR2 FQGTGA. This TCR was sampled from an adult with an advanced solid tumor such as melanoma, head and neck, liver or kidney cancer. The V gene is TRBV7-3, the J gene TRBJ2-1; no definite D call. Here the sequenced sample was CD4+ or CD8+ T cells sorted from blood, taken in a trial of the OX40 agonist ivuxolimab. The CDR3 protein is CASSSPRNEQFF. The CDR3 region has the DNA TGTGCCAGCAGCTCCCCCAGGAATGAGCAGTTCTTC.